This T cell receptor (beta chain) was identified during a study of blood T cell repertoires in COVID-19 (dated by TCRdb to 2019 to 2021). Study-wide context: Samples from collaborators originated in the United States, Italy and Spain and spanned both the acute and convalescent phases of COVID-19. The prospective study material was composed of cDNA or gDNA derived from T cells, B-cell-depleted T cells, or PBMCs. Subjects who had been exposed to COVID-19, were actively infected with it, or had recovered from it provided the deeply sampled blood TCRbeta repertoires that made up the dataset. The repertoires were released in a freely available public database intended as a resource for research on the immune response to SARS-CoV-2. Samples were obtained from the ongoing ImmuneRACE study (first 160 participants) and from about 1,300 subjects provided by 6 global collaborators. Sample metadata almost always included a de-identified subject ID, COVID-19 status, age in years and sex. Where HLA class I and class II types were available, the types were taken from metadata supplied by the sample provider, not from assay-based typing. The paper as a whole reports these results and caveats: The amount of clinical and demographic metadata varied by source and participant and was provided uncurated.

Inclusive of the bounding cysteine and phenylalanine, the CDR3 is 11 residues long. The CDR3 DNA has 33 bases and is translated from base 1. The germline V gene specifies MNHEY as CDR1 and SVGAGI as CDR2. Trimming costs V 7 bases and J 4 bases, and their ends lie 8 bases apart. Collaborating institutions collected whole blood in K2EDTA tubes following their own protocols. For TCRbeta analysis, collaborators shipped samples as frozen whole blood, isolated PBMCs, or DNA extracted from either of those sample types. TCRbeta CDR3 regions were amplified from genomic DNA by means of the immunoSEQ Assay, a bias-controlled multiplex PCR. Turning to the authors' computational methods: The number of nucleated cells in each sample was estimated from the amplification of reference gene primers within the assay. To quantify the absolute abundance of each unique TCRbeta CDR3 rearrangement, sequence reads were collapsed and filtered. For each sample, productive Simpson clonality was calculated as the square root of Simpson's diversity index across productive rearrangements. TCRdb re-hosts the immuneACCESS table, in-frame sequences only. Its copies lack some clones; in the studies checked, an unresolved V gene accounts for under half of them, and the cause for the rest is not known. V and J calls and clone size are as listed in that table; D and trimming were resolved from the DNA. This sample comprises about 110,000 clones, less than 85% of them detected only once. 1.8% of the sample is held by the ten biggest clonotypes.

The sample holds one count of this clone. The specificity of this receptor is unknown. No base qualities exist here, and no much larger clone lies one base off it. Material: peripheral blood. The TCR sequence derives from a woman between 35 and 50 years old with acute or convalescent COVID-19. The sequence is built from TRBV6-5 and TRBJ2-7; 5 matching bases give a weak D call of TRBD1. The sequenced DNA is TGTGCCAGCATGACAGTGTACGAGCAGTACTTC. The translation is CASMTVYEQYF.